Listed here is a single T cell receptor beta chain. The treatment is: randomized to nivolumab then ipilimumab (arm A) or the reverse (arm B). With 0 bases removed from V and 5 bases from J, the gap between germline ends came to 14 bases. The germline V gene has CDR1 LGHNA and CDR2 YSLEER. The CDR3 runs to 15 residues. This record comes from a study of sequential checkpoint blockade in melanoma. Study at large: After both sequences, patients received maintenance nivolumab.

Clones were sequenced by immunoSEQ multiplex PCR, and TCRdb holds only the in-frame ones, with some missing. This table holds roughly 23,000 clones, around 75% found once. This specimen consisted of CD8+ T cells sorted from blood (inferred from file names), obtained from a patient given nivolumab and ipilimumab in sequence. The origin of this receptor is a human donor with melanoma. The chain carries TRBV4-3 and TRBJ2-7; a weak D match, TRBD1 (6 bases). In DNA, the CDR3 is TGCGCCAGCAGCCAAGATTTTCGCAGGGGCAACGAGCAGTACTTC. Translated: CASSQDFRRGNEQYF.